The 20 T cell receptor beta chains presented below share a single source sample, sequenced in a study of cytomegalovirus exposure and HLA in healthy donors. PCR used 60 Vbeta primers and 13 Jbeta primers. Produced via immunoSEQ multiplex PCR; TCRdb's table is partial and in-frame only. The sample yields approximately 31,000 clones, approximately 87% seen once. Material for sequencing was PBMCs. The receptors originated from a boy between 5 and 17 years old in good health and CMV-seronegative.

With regard to this clone: Distinct nucleotide sequences in the sample also encode this CDR3. This chain connects TRBV27 to TRBJ2-5; D is uncertain. The CDR3 covers 13 residues. The V and J ends lost 6 bases and 1 base respectively, with 9 bases between them. The germline CDR1 and CDR2 sequences are MNHEY and SMNVEV (reference sequence). CDR3 DNA sequence: TGTGCCAGCAGCGAACTAAGCCAAGAGACCCAGTACTTC. Protein: CASSELSQETQYF.

The rearrangement uses TRBV6-5 and TRBJ1-6, with D uncertain. The germline CDR1 and CDR2 sequences are MNHEY and SVGAGI. CDR3 length: 14 amino acids. The V end was cut by 3 bases, the J end by 8 bases, with 11 bases between. The CDR3 region is CASSYGQWDSPLHF. The CDR3 nucleotides are TGTGCCAGCAGTTATGGGCAGTGGGATTCACCCCTCCACTTT.

The genes are TRBV5-4 and TRBJ2-7, with D tentatively TRBD1 (5 bases). V was clipped by 1 base and J by 5 bases, with 13 bases between them. The CDR3 consists of 14 residues. Germline CDR1 is SGHNT and CDR2 is YYREEE (reference sequence). This chain's CDR3 is CASSLQGAHNEQYF. CDR3 DNA: TGTGCCAGCAGCTTGCAAGGGGCGCACAACGAGCAGTACTTC.

This chain joins TRBV21-1 and TRBJ2-2; the table calls TRBD1, which could not be checked here. TRBV21-1 is a known pseudogene. The CDR3 runs to 16 residues. CDR3 sequence reads: CASSKMWHANTGELFF. For the CDR3, the DNA is TGTGCCAGCAGCAAGATGTGGCACGCGAACACCGGGGAGCTGTTTTTT.

The rearrangement uses TRBV11-2 and TRBJ2-7, with TRBD1 matching 9 bases. V shed 5 bases and J 3 bases; nucleotides not matched to a gene: 8. Germline V lookup: CDR1 SGHAT, CDR2 FQNNGV. CDR3 length equals 15 residues. The DNA for the CDR3 is TGTGCCAGCAGCCCCTCCGGACAGGGGATCTACGAGCAGTACTTC. Its protein product is CASSPSGQGIYEQYF.

This chain connects TRBV4-3 to TRBJ2-7, with 10 nucleotides matching TRBD2. The CDR3 runs to 16 residues. V lost 4 bases, J lost 3 bases, and 9 bases stayed unmatched. CDR1 LGHNA and CDR2 YSLEER come from the germline V gene. This chain's CDR3 is CASSPSGTSDYYEQYF. In nucleotides, the CDR3 is TGCGCCAGCAGCCCCTCCGGGACTAGCGACTACTACGAGCAGTACTTC.

This clone was detected only once. This chain links TRBV5-8 with TRBJ2-7, with 8 bases aligning to TRBD2. Germline loops: CDR1 SGHTS, CDR2 YDEGEE. The junction had 8 bases not matched to a gene; V was cut back by 0 bases and J by 3 bases. The CDR3 totals 16 residues. This CDR3 is CASSLEWRGVFYEQYF. In DNA, the CDR3 is TGTGCCAGCAGCTTGGAATGGCGGGGGGTCTTCTACGAGCAGTACTTC.

The chain recombines TRBV19 with TRBJ2-2; TRBD2 is a possible D gene (6 bases). This CDR3 has 14 amino acids. V gave up 5 bases and J gave up 5 bases, with 12 bases separating them. Germline CDR1 is LNHDA and CDR2 is SQIVND (reference sequence). CDR3 region: CASSVAGWTGELFF. The CDR3 DNA sequence: TGTGCCAGTAGTGTGGCGGGGTGGACCGGGGAGCTGTTTTTT.

This chain connects TRBV19 to TRBJ1-5, with D perhaps TRBD1 (6 bases). Germline assignment: CDR1 LNHDA and CDR2 SQIVND (reference sequence). Trimming took 4 bases from V and 0 from J, leaving 16 bases between them. CDR3 length: 17 amino acids. CDR3 sequence reads: CASSTKPGHFSNQPQHF. In DNA form, the CDR3 reads TGTGCCAGTAGTACCAAGCCGGGACACTTTAGCAATCAGCCCCAGCATTTT.

The J gene is TRBJ2-7, the V gene TRBV30; tentative D call: TRBD1 (6 bases). The germline gives CDR1 GTSNPN, CDR2 SVGIG (reference sequence). Trimming cost V 5 bases and J 5 bases, with 22 bases left between them. The CDR3 is 15 residues long. The DNA of the CDR3 is TGTGCCTGGGACGATGTAACCGGGACACTTAACGAGCAGTACTTC. Translation: CAWDDVTGTLNEQYF.

The rearrangement joins TRBV5-1 to TRBJ2-2, with 8 bases matching TRBD1. The J segment lost 2 bases and the V segment lost 4 bases, leaving 7 bases of the junction unmatched. Per germline, CDR1 SGHRS and CDR2 YFSETQ. The CDR3 contains 16 residues. CDR3 coding DNA: TGCGCCAGCAGCGACGCCGGACAGGGTAACACCGGGGAGCTGTTTTTT. Protein: CASSDAGQGNTGELFF.

The gene calls are TRBV7-2 and TRBJ2-3; 12 bases map to TRBD2. CDR3 length equals 16 residues. Germline assignment: CDR1 SGHTA and CDR2 FQGNSA. The V gene end was trimmed by 5 bases and the J gene end by 1 base; junction bases not matched to a gene: 4. The CDR3: CASSDRLAGGTDTQYF. In nucleotides, the CDR3 is TGTGCCAGCAGCGACAGACTAGCGGGGGGCACAGATACGCAGTATTTT.

The chain couples TRBV6-6 to TRBJ1-3; D is unclear. The CDR3 length is 15 residues. V was clipped by 2 bases and J by 0 bases, with 8 bases between them. Germline-derived CDR1 and CDR2 are MNHNY and SVGAGI (reference sequence). The CDR3 reads CASSYAGTSGNTIYF. For the CDR3, the DNA is TGTGCCAGCAGTTACGCGGGTACCTCTGGAAACACCATATATTTT.

J is TRBJ2-5 and V is TRBV7-3; D is perhaps TRBD2 (6 bases). CDR1 SGHTA and CDR2 FQGTGA come from the germline V gene. V shed 6 bases and J shed 2 bases, with 16 bases lying between them. The CDR3 covers 15 residues. CDR3 in amino acids: CASRWSGLSQETQYF. The CDR3 DNA follows: TGTGCCAGCAGGTGGTCAGGACTATCACAAGAGACCCAGTACTTC.

This clone was detected a few times. The chain couples TRBV10-3 to TRBJ2-4; D not certain. This CDR3 is 14 amino acids long. Germline V gene data show CDR1 as ENHRY and CDR2 as SYGVKD. The V end lost 3 bases, the J end lost 0 bases, and 6 bases lay between the germline ends. The CDR3 region has the DNA TGTGCCATCAGTGATCCAGAAGCCAAAAACATTCAGTACTTC. Its translation is CAISDPEAKNIQYF.

This clone has more than one count but fewer than ten. The chain has TRBV27 and TRBJ1-6, with a weak D call TRBD1 (5 bases). Trimming shortened V by 6 bases and J by 7 bases, and 22 bases separated the two germline ends. This CDR3 region has 17 residues. Per the germline V gene, CDR1 is MNHEY and CDR2 is SMNVEV (reference sequence). Here the CDR3 DNA reads TGTGCCAGCAGCCCCTTGGGGGGGTCGTTAGGAAATTCACCCCTCCACTTT. Its protein product is CASSPLGGSLGNSPLHF.

In regard to this clone: One end of the junction fails to match germline, which may point to a read error. The identical CDR3 is also encoded by other nucleotide sequences in the sample. This rearrangement joins TRBV28 to TRBJ1-4, with a possible D match to TRBD1 (5 bases). The CDR3 length is 15 residues. Germline assignment: CDR1 MDHEN and CDR2 SYDVKM. The CDR3 spells CASSLRVGYFEKLFF. The CDR3 DNA follows: TGTGCCAGCAGTCTCAGGGTCGGTTATTTTGAAAAACTGTTCTTT.

In this sample, this clone turned up once. V gene TRBV27 combines with J gene TRBJ1-2; D gene uncertain. CDR3 length equals 15 residues. V was shortened by 0 bases and J by 4 bases, with 12 bases between the two germline ends. Germline CDR1 is MNHEY and CDR2 is SMNVEV (reference sequence). CDR3 residues: CASSLSGVPGYGYTF. The CDR3 bases are TGTGCCAGCAGTTTATCCGGGGTCCCCGGCTATGGCTACACCTTC.

The chain recombines TRBV13 with TRBJ2-7, with D tentatively TRBD2 (5 bases). Germline V gene lookup returns CDR1 PRHDT and CDR2 FYEKMQ (reference sequence). Deletions cut 5 bases from V and 2 bases from J, with 16 bases between. The CDR3 spans 15 residues. The CDR3 here is CASSVEDRGTYEQYF. CDR3 DNA: TGTGCCAGCAGCGTAGAAGATCGGGGAACCTACGAGCAGTACTTC.

The chain carries TRBV6-5 and TRBJ2-5; possibly TRBD1 for D (6 bases). The DNA end is more similar to TRBJ2-7, so the J call may be wrong. Germline V gene data show CDR1 as MNHEY and CDR2 as SVGAGI. This CDR3 is built from 11 residues. CDR3 residues: CATEGGYEQYF. The CDR3 coding sequence is TGTGCCACAGAAGGGGGCTACGAGCAGTACTTC.